This T cell receptor (beta chain) was captured in a study of OX40 agonist ivuxolimab in advanced cancers. Study-wide findings and caveats: Both blood CD4+ and CD8+ T cells showed clonal growth by week 6 at 0.1 to 3.0 mg/kg.

In the case of this clone: Antigen: not known.

TCRdb's copy holds only in-frame clones and misses some; the assay was immunoSEQ multiplex PCR. The sample yields 59,000 or so clones, 82% seen once. This CDR3 has 14 residues. Germline V CDR1 and CDR2: LGHNA, YSLEER. The ends were cut back, 0 bases at V and 8 bases at J, with 13 bases in the middle. The sample was CD4+ or CD8+ T cells sorted from blood, taken in a trial of the OX40 agonist ivuxolimab. This chain joins TRBV4-3 and TRBJ1-2, with a possible D match to TRBD1 (6 bases). The TCR comes from an adult with an advanced solid tumor such as melanoma, head and neck, liver or kidney cancer. The DNA for the CDR3 is TGCGCCAGCAGCCAAGAGAGAGGGGGTGGGGGCTACACCTTC. This translates into CASSQERGGGGYTF.